The 11 T cell receptor beta chains reported below all come from one sample, sequenced in a study of cytomegalovirus exposure and HLA in healthy donors. The PCR contained 60 Vbeta and 13 Jbeta primers. Measured with immunoSEQ multiplex PCR; TCRdb has only the in-frame clones, and not every one. The sample lists about 120,000 clones, approximately 10% occurring once. The sequencing input was PBMCs. These receptor sequences come from a woman aged 18 to 35 in good health and CMV-seropositive.

The genes are TRBV6-1 and TRBJ2-7, with 12 bases aligning to TRBD2. The J segment lost 4 bases and the V segment lost 6 bases, leaving 4 bases of the junction unmatched. Germline V lookup: CDR1 MNHNS, CDR2 SASEGT. This CDR3 has 14 amino acids. The CDR3 loop is CASRELAGGYEQYF. The CDR3 DNA reads TGTGCCAGCAGGGAACTAGCGGGAGGTTACGAGCAGTACTTC.

This clone was seen only a few times. V and J are TRBV10-2 and TRBJ2-7; D ambiguous. Germline CDR1 reads WSHSY; CDR2 reads SAAADI. Trimming took 6 bases from V and 5 from J, leaving 20 bases between them. The CDR3 has 15 residues. CDR3 amino acids: CASRNSFSRKDEQYF. CDR3 coding DNA: TGCGCCAGCAGGAATTCTTTTTCTAGGAAAGACGAGCAGTACTTC.

The chain combines TRBV2 with TRBJ2-2; possible D gene TRBD2, 5 bases. Germline CDR1 reads SNHLY; CDR2 reads FYNNEI. The CDR3 spans 14 residues. V gave up 7 bases and J gave up 5 bases, with 14 bases separating them. The CDR3: CASTGIGGTGELFF. The CDR3 nucleotides read TGTGCCAGCACCGGAATCGGCGGGACCGGGGAGCTGTTTTTT.

J is TRBJ2-7 and V is TRBV6-1; 10 bases align to TRBD2. J was trimmed by 7 bases and V by 3 bases; bases with no gene match: 9. CDR3 size: 15 residues. Germline CDR1 MNHNS, CDR2 SASEGT. The chain's CDR3 is CASSEASGRSWEQYF. CDR3 DNA: TGTGCCAGCAGTGAGGCTAGCGGGAGATCTTGGGAGCAGTACTTC.

The sample holds a few counts of this clone. The chain couples TRBV2 to TRBJ1-1; D is uncertain. Trimming pared 5 bases from V and 9 bases from J, leaving 13 bases between. Germline V CDR1 and CDR2: SNHLY, FYNNEI. CDR3 length: 12 residues. Written as DNA, the CDR3 is TGTGCCAGCAGTCCAACCCGGGGTCAAGCTTTCTTT. This encodes CASSPTRGQAFF. The full variable domain, in which reference TRBV2 and TRBJ1-1 provide the parts outside the CDR3, is EPEVTQTPSHQVTQMGQEVILRCVPISNHLYFYWYRQILGQKVEFLVSFYNNEISEKSEIFDDQFSVERPDGSNFTLKIRSTKLEDSAMYFCASSPTRGQAFFGQGTRLTVV.

This clone has just a few counts. The rearrangement uses TRBV9 and TRBJ2-1; 7 bases map to TRBD2. Germline values: CDR1 SGDLS, CDR2 YYNGEE. V lost 2 bases and J lost 8; bases outside the gene matches: 7. This CDR3 spans 14 amino acids. The CDR3 protein is CASSVEWGRDEQFF. CDR3 nucleotide sequence: TGTGCCAGCAGCGTGGAATGGGGGAGGGATGAGCAGTTCTTC.

This clone showed up just a few times. The V and J genes are TRBV5-1 and TRBJ2-3; 8 bases align to TRBD2. This CDR3 contains 15 residues. V shed 1 base, J shed 5 bases, and the junction held 6 bases outside the gene matches. The V gene's germline CDR1 is SGHRS and CDR2 YFSETQ. CDR3 DNA: TGCGCCAGCAGCTTGATTATCGCGGGAGGAGATACGCAGTATTTT. This encodes CASSLIIAGGDTQYF. The complete variable domain, with remaining parts taken from reference TRBV5-1 and TRBJ2-3, reads KAGVTQTPRYLIKTRGQQVTLSCSPISGHRSVSWYQQTPGQGLQFLFEYFSETQRNKGNFPGRFSGRQFSNSRSEMNVSTLELGDSALYLCASSLIIAGGDTQYFGPGTRLTVL.

The DNA for the CDR3 is TGTGCCAGCAGCTTAAGCCTCAGGCTCTCTGGGGCCAACGTCCTGACTTTC. It is translated as CASSLSLRLSGANVLTF. The chain carries TRBV7-8 and TRBJ2-6; D is undetermined. The germline V gene encodes CDR1 SGHVS and CDR2 FQNEAQ. V lost 2 bases and J 0 bases, leaving 11 bases between the germline ends. This CDR3 has 17 amino acids.

This clone appeared a few times. V and J are TRBV10-2 and TRBJ2-2; 10 bases are a match to TRBD2. The germline V gene has CDR1 WSHSY and CDR2 SAAADI. The CDR3 length is 14 residues. V shed 7 bases, J shed 6 bases, and the junction held 5 bases outside the gene matches. CDR3 in DNA: TGCGCCAGCAAACCAGCGGGAGGGGCCGGGGAGCTGTTTTTT. It translates to CASKPAGGAGELFF.

The genes are TRBV4-2 and TRBJ2-7, with D maybe TRBD2 (5 bases). Germline-derived CDR1 and CDR2 are LGHNA and YNFKEQ. This CDR3 has 16 amino acids. V was cut by 0 bases and J by 0 bases, with 12 bases left in between. CDR3 in amino acids: CASSQDLGEGSYEQYF. The CDR3 nucleotides are TGTGCCAGCAGCCAAGATCTCGGGGAAGGCTCCTACGAGCAGTACTTC.

The chain recombines TRBV6-1 with TRBJ2-7, with D tentatively TRBD1 (5 bases). Germline V gene sequence: CDR1 MNHNS, CDR2 SASEGT. The CDR3 consists of 13 residues. Trimming took 6 bases from V and 3 from J, leaving 12 bases between them. Here the CDR3 reads CASSTHRFYEQYF. CDR3 nucleotides: TGTGCCAGCAGCACACACAGGTTCTACGAGCAGTACTTC.